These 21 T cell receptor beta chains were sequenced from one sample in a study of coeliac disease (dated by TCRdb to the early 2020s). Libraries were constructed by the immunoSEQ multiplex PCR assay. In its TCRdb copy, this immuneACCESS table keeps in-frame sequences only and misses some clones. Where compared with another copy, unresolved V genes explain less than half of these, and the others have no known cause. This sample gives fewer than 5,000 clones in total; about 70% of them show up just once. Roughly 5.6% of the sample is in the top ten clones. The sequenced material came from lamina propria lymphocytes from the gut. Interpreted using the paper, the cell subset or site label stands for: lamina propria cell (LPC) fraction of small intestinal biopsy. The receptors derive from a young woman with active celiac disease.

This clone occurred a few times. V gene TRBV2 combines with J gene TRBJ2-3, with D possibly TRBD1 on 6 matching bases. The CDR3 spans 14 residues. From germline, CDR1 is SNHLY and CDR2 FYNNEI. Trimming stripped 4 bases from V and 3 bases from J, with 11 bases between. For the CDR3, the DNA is TGTGCCAGCAGTGGACCGCAGGGGACAGATACGCAGTATTTT. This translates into CASSGPQGTDTQYF.

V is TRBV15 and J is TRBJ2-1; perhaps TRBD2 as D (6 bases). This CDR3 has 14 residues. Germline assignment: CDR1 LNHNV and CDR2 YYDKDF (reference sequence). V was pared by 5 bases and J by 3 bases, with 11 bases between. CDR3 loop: CATSAGDFYNEQFF. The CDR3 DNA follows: TGTGCCACCAGCGCCGGGGACTTCTACAATGAGCAGTTCTTC.

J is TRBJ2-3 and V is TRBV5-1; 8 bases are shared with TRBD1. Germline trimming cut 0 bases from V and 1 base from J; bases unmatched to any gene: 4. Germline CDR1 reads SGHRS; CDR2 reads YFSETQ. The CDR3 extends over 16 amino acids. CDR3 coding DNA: TGCGCCAGCAGCTTGGACAGGGGGGCGGGCACAGATACGCAGTATTTT. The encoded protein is CASSLDRGAGTDTQYF.

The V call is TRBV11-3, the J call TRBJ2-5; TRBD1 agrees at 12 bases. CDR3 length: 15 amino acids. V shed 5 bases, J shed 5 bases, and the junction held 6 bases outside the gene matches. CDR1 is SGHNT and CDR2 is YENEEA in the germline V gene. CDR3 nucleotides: TGTGCCAGCAGCCCAGGGACAGGGGGCTTGGAGACCCAGTACTTC. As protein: CASSPGTGGLETQYF.

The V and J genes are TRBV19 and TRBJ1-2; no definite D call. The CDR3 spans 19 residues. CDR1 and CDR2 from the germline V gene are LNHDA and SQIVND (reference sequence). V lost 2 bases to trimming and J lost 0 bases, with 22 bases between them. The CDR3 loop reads CASSILVFLLGRANYGYTF. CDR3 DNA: TGTGCCAGTAGTATACTCGTTTTTTTGTTAGGGAGGGCTAACTATGGCTACACCTTC.

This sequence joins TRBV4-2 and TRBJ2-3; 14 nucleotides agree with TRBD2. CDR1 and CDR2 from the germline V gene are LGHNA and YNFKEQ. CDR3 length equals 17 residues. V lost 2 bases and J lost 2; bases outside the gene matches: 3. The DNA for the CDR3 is TGTGCCAGCAGCCAATGGACTAGCGGGAGGACCACAGATACGCAGTATTTT. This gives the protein CASSQWTSGRTTDTQYF.

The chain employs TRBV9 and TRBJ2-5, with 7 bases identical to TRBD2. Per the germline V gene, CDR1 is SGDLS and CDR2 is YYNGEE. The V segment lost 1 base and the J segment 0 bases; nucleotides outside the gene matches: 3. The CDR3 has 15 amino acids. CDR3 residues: CASSVSSGNQETQYF. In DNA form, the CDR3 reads TGTGCCAGCAGCGTATCTAGCGGCAACCAAGAGACCCAGTACTTC.

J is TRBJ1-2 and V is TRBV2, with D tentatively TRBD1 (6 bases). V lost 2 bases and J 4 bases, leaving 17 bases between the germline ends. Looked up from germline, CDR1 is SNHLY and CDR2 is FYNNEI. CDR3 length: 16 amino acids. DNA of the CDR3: TGTGCCAGCAGTGAATCGGTCAGGGGCTCCCTCTATGGCTACACCTTC. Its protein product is CASSESVRGSLYGYTF.

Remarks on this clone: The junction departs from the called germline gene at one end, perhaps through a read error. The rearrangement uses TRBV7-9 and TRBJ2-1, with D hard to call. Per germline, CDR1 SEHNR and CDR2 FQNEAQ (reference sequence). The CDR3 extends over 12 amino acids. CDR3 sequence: CASSPTYSEQFF. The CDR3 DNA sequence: TGTGCCAGCAGCCCGACCTACAGTGAGCAGTTCTTC.

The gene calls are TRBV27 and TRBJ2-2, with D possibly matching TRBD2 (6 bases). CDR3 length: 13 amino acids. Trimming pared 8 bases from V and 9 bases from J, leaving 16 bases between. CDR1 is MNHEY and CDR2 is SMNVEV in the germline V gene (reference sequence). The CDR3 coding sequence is TGTGCCAGCGGGGGGATCCTTTCCCGGGAGCTGTTTTTT. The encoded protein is CASGGILSRELFF.

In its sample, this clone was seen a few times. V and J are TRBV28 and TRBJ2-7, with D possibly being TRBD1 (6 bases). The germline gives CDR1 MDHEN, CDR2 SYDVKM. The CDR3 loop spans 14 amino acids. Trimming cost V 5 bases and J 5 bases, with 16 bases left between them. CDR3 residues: CASSKQGWPNEQYF. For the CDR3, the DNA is TGTGCCAGCAGTAAACAGGGATGGCCTAACGAGCAGTACTTC.

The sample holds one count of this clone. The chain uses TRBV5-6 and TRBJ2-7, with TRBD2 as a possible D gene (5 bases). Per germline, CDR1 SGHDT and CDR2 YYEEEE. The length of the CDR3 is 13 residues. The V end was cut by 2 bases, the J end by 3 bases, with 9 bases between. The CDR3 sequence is CASSFGRYYEQYF. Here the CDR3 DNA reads TGTGCCAGCAGCTTTGGGAGATACTACGAGCAGTACTTC.

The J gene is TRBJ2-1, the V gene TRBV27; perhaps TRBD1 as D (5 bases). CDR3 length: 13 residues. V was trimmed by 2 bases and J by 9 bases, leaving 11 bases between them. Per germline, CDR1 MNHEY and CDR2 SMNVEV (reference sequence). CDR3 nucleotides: TGTGCCAGCAGTTTACACAGGCTGAGTGAGCAGTTCTTC. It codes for CASSLHRLSEQFF.

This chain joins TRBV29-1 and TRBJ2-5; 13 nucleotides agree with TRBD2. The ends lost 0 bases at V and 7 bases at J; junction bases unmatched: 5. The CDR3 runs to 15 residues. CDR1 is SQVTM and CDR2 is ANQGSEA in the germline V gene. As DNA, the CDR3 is TGCAGCGTTGAAGAGCGACTAGCGGGGGGCGGGACCCAGTACTTC. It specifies CSVEERLAGGGTQYF.

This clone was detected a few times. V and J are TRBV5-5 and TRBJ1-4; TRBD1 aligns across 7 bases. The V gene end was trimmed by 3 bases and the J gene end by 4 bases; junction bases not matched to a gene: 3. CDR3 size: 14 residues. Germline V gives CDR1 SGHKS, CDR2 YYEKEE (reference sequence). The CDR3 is CASSYGTVNEKLFF. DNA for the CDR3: TGTGCCAGCAGCTACGGGACAGTTAATGAAAAACTGTTTTTT.

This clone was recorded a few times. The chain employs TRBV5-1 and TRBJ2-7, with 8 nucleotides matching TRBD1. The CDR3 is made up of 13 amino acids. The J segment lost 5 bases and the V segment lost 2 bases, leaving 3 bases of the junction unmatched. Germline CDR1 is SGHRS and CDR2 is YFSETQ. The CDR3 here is CASSFWTGNEQYF. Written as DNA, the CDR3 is TGCGCCAGCAGCTTTTGGACAGGGAACGAGCAGTACTTC. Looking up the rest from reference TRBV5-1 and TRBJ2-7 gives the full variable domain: KAGVTQTPRYLIKTRGQQVTLSCSPISGHRSVSWYQQTPGQGLQFLFEYFSETQRNKGNFPGRFSGRQFSNSRSEMNVSTLELGDSALYLCASSFWTGNEQYFGPGTRLTVT.

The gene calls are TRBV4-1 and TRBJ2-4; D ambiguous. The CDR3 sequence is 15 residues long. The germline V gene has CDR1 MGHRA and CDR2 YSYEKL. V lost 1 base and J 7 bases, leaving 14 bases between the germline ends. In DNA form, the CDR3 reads TGCGCCAGCAGCCAAGTGACCGAGGCAAGGAACATTCAGTACTTC. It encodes CASSQVTEARNIQYF.

In nucleotides, the CDR3 is TGTGCCAGCAGCGTAGCAGCGGCAGATACGCAGTATTTT. It codes for CASSVAAADTQYF. The chain carries TRBV9 and TRBJ2-3; D is possibly TRBD2 (5 bases). The germline gives CDR1 SGDLS, CDR2 YYNGEE. The CDR3 sequence is 13 residues long. With 0 bases removed from V and 4 bases from J, the gap between germline ends came to 6 bases. Supplemented by reference TRBV9 and TRBJ2-3, the full variable domain reads DSGVTQTPKHLITATGQRVTLRCSPRSGDLSVYWYQQSLDQGLQFLIQYYNGEERAKGNILERFSAQQFPDLHSELNLSSLELGDSALYFCASSVAAADTQYFGPGTRLTVL.

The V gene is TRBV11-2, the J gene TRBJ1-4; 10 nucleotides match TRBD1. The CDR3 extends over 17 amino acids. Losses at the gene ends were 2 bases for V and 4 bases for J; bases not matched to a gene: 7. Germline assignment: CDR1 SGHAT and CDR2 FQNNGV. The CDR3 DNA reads TGTGCCAGCAGCTTAAGACAGGGGGCTAGCAGTAATGAAAAACTGTTTTTT. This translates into CASSLRQGASSNEKLFF.

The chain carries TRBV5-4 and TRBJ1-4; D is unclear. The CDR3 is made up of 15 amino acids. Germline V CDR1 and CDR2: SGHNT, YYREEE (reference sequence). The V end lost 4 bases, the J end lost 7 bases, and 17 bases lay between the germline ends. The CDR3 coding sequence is TGTGCCAGCAGCCCCATCCCTGTAGAGGGTGAAAAACTGTTTTTT. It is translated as CASSPIPVEGEKLFF.

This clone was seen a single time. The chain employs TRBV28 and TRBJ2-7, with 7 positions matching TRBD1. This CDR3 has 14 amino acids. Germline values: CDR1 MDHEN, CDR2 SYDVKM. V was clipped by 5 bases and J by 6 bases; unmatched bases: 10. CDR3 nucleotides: TGTGCCAGCAGTACATTAGGGACAGCCTCCGAGCAGTACTTC. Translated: CASSTLGTASEQYF.